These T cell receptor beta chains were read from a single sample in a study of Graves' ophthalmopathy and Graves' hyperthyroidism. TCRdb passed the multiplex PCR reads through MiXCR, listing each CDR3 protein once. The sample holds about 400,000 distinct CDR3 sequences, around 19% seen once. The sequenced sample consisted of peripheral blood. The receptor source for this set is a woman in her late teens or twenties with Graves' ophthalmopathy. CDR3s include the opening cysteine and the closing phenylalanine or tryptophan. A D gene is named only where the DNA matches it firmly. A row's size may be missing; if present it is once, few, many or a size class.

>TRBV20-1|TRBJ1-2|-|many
CSAYHQREGYTF
TGCAGTGCGTACCACCAGAGGGAAGGCTACACCTTC
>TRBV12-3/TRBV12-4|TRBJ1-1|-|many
CASSSSPGTEAFF
TGTGCCAGCAGCTCATCTCCAGGGACAGAAGCTTTCTTT
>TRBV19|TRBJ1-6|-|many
CASKIPGEAPLHF
TGTGCCAGTAAGATCCCAGGGGAGGCACCCCTCCACTTT
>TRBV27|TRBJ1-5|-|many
CASRLGQPQHF
TGTGCCAGCAGGTTGGGGCAGCCCCAGCATTTT
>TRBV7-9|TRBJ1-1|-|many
CASSKEGRAFF
TGTGCCAGCAGCAAGGAGGGGCGAGCTTTCTTT
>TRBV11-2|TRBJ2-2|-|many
CASSFLGARSNTGELFF
TGTGCCAGCAGCTTTCTGGGGGCGCGGAGTAACACCGGGGAGCTGTTTTTT
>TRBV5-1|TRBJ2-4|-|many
CASSLETGIVNIQYF
TGCGCCAGCAGCCTAGAGACAGGAATTGTGAACATTCAGTACTTC
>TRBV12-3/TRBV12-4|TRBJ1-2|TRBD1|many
CASSQQGFYGYTF
TGTGCCAGCAGCCAACAGGGGTTCTATGGCTACACCTTC
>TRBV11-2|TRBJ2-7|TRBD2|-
CASSRGVREGTYEQYF
TGTGCCAGCAGCCGAGGGGTGCGGGAGGGGACCTACGAGCAGTACTTC
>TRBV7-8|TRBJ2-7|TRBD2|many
CASSLRLADLSYEQYF
TGTGCCAGCAGCTTAAGACTAGCGGACCTCTCCTACGAGCAGTACTTC
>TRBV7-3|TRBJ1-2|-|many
CASSPRGGGANYGYTF
TGTGCCAGCAGCCCTCGAGGTGGGGGAGCTAACTATGGCTACACCTTC
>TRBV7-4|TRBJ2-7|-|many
CASSLRLPHGQYF
TGTGCCAGCAGCCTGAGACTCCCCCACGGGCAGTACTTC
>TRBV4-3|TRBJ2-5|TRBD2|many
CASSQGGEETQYF
TGCGCCAGCAGCCAGGGAGGGGAAGAGACCCAGTACTTC
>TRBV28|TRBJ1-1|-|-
CASSLKGREAFF
TGTGCCAGCAGTTTAAAGGGGCGAGAAGCTTTCTTT
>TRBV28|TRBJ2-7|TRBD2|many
CASRFATGLAGLKSIYEQYF
TGTGCCAGCAGGTTTGCCACCGGACTAGCGGGACTAAAGTCGATCTACGAGCAGTACTTC
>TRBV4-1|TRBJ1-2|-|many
CASSQGIGDDYGYTF
TGCGCCAGCAGCCAAGGAATTGGGGACGACTATGGCTACACCTTC
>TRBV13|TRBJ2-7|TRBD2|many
CASSLVSRLAGAYEQYF
TGTGCCAGCAGCTTAGTCAGTCGACTAGCGGGGGCCTACGAGCAGTACTTC
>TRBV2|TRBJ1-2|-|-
CASSEDGWGGYTF
TGTGCCAGCAGTGAGGACGGCTGGGGTGGCTACACCTTC
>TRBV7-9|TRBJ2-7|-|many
CASSTQGRGASSYEQYF
TGTGCCAGCAGCACTCAAGGGAGGGGGGCGAGCTCCTACGAGCAGTACTTC
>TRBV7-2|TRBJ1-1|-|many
CASSSRLTGDTEAFF
TGTGCCAGCAGCTCCCGACTGACGGGAGACACTGAAGCTTTCTTT
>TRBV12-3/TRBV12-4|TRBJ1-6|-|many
CASSFAGGISPLHF
TGTGCCAGCAGTTTCGCCGGGGGAATATCACCCCTCCACTTT
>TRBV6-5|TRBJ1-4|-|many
CASSWGWATNEKLFF
TGTGCCAGCAGTTGGGGATGGGCAACTAATGAAAAACTGTTTTTT
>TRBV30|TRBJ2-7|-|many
CAWSGIYEQYF
TGTGCCTGGAGTGGAATCTACGAGCAGTACTTC
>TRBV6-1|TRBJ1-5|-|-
CASRAPQFGNQPQHF
TGTGCCAGCAGAGCCCCGCAGTTTGGTAATCAGCCCCAGCATTTT
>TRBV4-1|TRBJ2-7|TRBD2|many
CASSQRAGVESYEQYF
TGCGCCAGCAGCCAGAGGGCGGGAGTGGAGTCCTACGAGCAGTACTTC
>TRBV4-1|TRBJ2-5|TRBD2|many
CASSHPGTKETQYF
TGCGCCAGCAGTCACCCTGGGACTAAAGAGACCCAGTACTTC
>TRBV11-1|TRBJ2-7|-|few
CASSRAALGTSYEQYF
TGTGCCAGCAGCCGGGCCGCCTTAGGCACCTCCTACGAGCAGTACTTC
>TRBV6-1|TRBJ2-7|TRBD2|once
CASRAGTNPHYEQYF
TGTGCCAGCAGAGCCGGGACTAACCCCCACTACGAGCAGTACTTC
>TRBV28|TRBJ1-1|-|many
CASRLPITEAFF
TGTGCCAGCAGACTACCCATCACTGAAGCTTTCTTT
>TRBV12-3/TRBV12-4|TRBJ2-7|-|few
CATSSSESSYEQYF
TGTGCCACTTCTTCCAGCGAAAGCTCCTACGAGCAGTACTTC
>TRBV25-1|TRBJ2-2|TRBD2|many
CASSELGGSNTGELFF
TGTGCCAGCAGTGAATTGGGGGGGTCGAACACCGGGGAGCTGTTTTTT
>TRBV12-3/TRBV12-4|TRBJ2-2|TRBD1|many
CASSSRSFGTGPGELFF
TGTGCCAGCAGTTCCCGCTCCTTCGGGACAGGGCCCGGGGAGCTGTTTTTT
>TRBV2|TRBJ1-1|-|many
CASSDQENTEAFF
TGTGCCAGCAGCGATCAGGAGAACACTGAAGCTTTCTTT
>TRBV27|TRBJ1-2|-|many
CASSSPLGREGYYGYTF
TGTGCCAGCAGTTCTCCTTTAGGCAGGGAGGGGTACTATGGCTACACCTTC
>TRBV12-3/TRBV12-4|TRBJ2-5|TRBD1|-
CASTARDRGETQYF
TGTGCCAGCACCGCCCGGGACAGGGGCGAGACCCAGTACTTC